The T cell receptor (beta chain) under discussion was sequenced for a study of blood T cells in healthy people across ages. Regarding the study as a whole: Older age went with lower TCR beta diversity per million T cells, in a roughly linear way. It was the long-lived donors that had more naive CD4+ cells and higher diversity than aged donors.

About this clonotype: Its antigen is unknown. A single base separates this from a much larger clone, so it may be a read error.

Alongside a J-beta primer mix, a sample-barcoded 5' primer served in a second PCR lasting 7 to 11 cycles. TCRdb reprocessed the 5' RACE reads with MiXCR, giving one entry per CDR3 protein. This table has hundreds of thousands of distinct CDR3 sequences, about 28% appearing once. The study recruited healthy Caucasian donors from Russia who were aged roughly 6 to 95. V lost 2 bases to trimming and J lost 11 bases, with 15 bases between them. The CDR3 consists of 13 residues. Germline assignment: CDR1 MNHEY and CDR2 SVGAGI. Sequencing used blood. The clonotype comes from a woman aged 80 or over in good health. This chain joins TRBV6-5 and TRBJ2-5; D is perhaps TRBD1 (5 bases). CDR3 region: CASSYQGFLQQYF. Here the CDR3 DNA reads TGTGCCAGCAGTTACCAGGGATTTCTCCAGCAGTACTTC.